The clone carrying this T cell receptor (beta chain) was counted ten times or more. Its antigen is currently unknown. This entry comes from a study of T cell repertoires in cytomegalovirus infection. MiXCR, applied by TCRdb to the reads, yields one record per CDR3 protein. The sample holds 300,000 to 450,000 distinct CDR3 sequences, 15% to 20% seen once. This CDR3 is 16 amino acids long. The V and J ends lost 5 bases and 4 bases, in that order; junction bases with no gene match: 12. CDR1 is SGHTA, CDR2 FQGNSA, per germline. The study's findings and limits: Frequencies of public TCR beta families were cumulated, and this identified carriers of CMV plus the relevant HLA. The ex vivo response was dominated by HLA-C-restricted CMV-specific TCR beta clonotypes.

The V call is TRBV7-2, the J call TRBJ2-7, with 9 positions matching TRBD2. Input material: PBMCs. The sequence came from a human donor in good health (CMV status not recorded). Some clones in this sample may be carry-over from other donors' samples. The CDR3 bases are TGTGCCAGCAGCCTGAGGGCTAGCGGGGCGGTATACGAGCAGTACTTC. Its translation: CASSLRASGAVYEQYF.